The clone carrying this TCR beta chain was recorded at least ten times. Its antigen is currently unknown. TCRdb reanalysed the multiplex PCR reads using MiXCR and keeps one entry per CDR3 protein. The sample lists about 270,000 distinct CDR3 sequences; 30% were seen once. The CDR3 length is 13 residues. V shed 6 bases and J shed 0 bases, with 6 bases lying between them. Looked up from germline, CDR1 is LNHDA and CDR2 is SQIVND (reference sequence). This specimen belongs to a study of breast tumors, draining lymph nodes, adjacent tissues. Broader study findings: The lymph node origin of tumor T cells was framed as consistent with a hypothesis, not demonstrated.

Axillary draining lymph nodes of breast cancer patients supplied the node samples. The clonotype was recovered from a female donor with breast cancer. Some clones in this sample may be carry-over from other donors' samples. V gene TRBV19 combines with J gene TRBJ1-3; no reliable D call. Sequencing was carried out using axillary lymph node tissue. In DNA form, the CDR3 reads TGTGCCAGTAGAGTTGGCTCTGGAAACACCATATATTTT. Amino acids: CASRVGSGNTIYF.